Presented here are 9 T cell receptor beta chains from one specimen sequenced in a study of blood T cell repertoires in COVID-19. The data were produced by immunoSEQ multiplex PCR, yet TCRdb's version contains in-frame clones alone and is incomplete. The sample has 97,000 or so clones; roughly nine tenths are singletons. Sequences were obtained from peripheral blood. These receptors were taken from a man aged 60-69 years with acute or convalescent COVID-19.

V gene TRBV5-1 combines with J gene TRBJ1-1; TRBD1 matches at 8 bases. The trim removed 4 bases at V and 0 bases at J, leaving 2 bases unmatched. The CDR3 totals 14 residues. Germline CDR1 is SGHRS and CDR2 is YFSETQ. This chain's CDR3 is CASSGQGMNTEAFF. In DNA, the CDR3 is TGCGCCAGCAGCGGACAGGGTATGAACACTGAAGCTTTCTTT.

The V gene is TRBV11-1, the J gene TRBJ2-3; D is unresolved. This CDR3 region has 11 residues. V was pared by 7 bases and J by 6 bases, with 8 bases between. CDR1 and CDR2 (germline): SGHAT, FQDESV (reference sequence). CDR3 DNA: TGTGCCAGCACCACTAAGGATACGCAGTATTTT. It yields the protein CASTTKDTQYF.

The chain recombines TRBV20-1 with TRBJ1-4; 7 nucleotides line up with TRBD1. Germline V gives CDR1 DFQATT, CDR2 SNEGSKA (reference sequence). V lost 3 bases to trimming and J lost 8 bases; unmatched junction nucleotides: 9. This CDR3 comprises 14 residues. CDR3 DNA sequence: TGCAGTGCTAGTATAGGGACAGCTGAGGAAAAACTGTTTTTT. Amino acid sequence: CSASIGTAEEKLFF.

The rearrangement links TRBV5-6 to TRBJ2-3, with TRBD2 matching 8 bases. Trimming at V came to 4 bases and at J to 0 bases, leaving 7 bases not matched to a gene. The CDR3 spans 16 residues. Germline V gives CDR1 SGHDT, CDR2 YYEEEE. For the CDR3, the DNA is TGTGCCAGCAGCCGGCAAGTAGCGGGGAGCACAGATACGCAGTATTTT. Its translation: CASSRQVAGSTDTQYF.

The chain is built from TRBV2 and TRBJ1-3; D gene unclear. The CDR3 is 14 residues long. Trimming left V 2 bases short and J 0 bases short, with 5 bases between. The V gene's germline CDR1 is SNHLY and CDR2 FYNNEI. The CDR3 region is CASSEMSSGNTIYF. Written as DNA, the CDR3 is TGTGCCAGCAGTGAAATGAGCTCTGGAAACACCATATATTTT.

The chain combines TRBV6-5 with TRBJ1-1; D remains unclear. Germline loops: CDR1 MNHEY, CDR2 SVGAGI. The length of the CDR3 is 14 residues. V was shortened by 6 bases and J by 1 base, with 12 bases between the two germline ends. The CDR3 protein is CASRLFGGNTEAFF. DNA for the CDR3: TGTGCCAGCAGGTTGTTCGGAGGGAACACTGAAGCTTTCTTT.

This clone was counted only a few times. The chain couples TRBV30 to TRBJ1-6, with 7 bases that match TRBD1. From germline, CDR1 is GTSNPN and CDR2 SVGIG (reference sequence). The CDR3 is 13 amino acids. Losses at the gene ends were 8 bases for V and 4 bases for J; bases not matched to a gene: 5. CDR3 in amino acids: CARARGYNSPLHF. The CDR3, as DNA: TGTGCCAGAGCCAGGGGGTATAATTCACCCCTCCACTTT.

V usage is TRBV7-7 and J usage is TRBJ2-3, with TRBD2 as a possible D gene (6 bases). The CDR3 is made up of 18 amino acids. V was pared by 5 bases and J by 0 bases, with 21 bases between. Germline V lookup: CDR1 SSHAT, CDR2 FNYEAQ (reference sequence). The chain's CDR3 is CASSPRPPGRGSTDTQYF. The CDR3 DNA follows: TGTGCCAGCAGCCCCCGTCCGCCGGGGCGGGGCAGCACAGATACGCAGTATTTT.

The genes are TRBV29-1 and TRBJ2-5; possibly TRBD1 for D (5 bases). V lost 6 bases and J lost 5, with 16 bases in between. CDR1 and CDR2 (germline): SQVTM, ANQGSEA. There are 13 residues in the CDR3. CDR3 in amino acids: CSVQGRALETQYF. The CDR3 DNA sequence: TGCAGCGTCCAAGGCAGGGCTTTGGAGACCCAGTACTTC.